The 30 T cell receptor beta chains below all came from one sample that was sequenced in a study of T cell responses to AZD1222 COVID-19 vaccine (dated by TCRdb to the early 2020s). The time point label of this sample denotes: baseline before first vaccination. Library prep was done by the immunoSEQ multiplex PCR assay. The table comes from immuneACCESS by way of TCRdb, which keeps in-frame sequences with V and J called. Part of the clones is missing from these tables; in studies checked, under half for an unresolved V gene and the rest for unknown reasons. In all, the sample holds about 120,000 clones, and around 86% of those were seen once. Around 20% of the sample is in the top ten clones. The input for sequencing was peripheral blood, taken on day 0 of AZD1222 vaccination. These receptors were taken from an adult in good health.

The chain carries TRBV6-5 and TRBJ2-6, with D perhaps matching TRBD1 (6 bases). This CDR3 contains 15 residues. V was cut by 5 bases and J by 0 bases, with 8 bases left in between. From germline, CDR1 is MNHEY and CDR2 SVGAGI. CDR3 nucleotide sequence: TGTGCCAGCAGTAACAGGGCCTCTGGGGCCAACGTCCTGACTTTC. Protein: CASSNRASGANVLTF.

The chain recombines TRBV18 with TRBJ1-2, with TRBD1 identical over 7 bases. V lost 6 bases and J lost 3; bases outside the gene matches: 13. Per the germline V gene, CDR1 is KGHSH and CDR2 is LQKENI. The CDR3 totals 16 residues. The CDR3 DNA is TGTGCCAGCTCTCCGACCACAGGGGAGAGTGACTATGGCTACACCTTC. It yields the protein CASSPTTGESDYGYTF.

The V and J genes are TRBV6-5 and TRBJ2-6; D gene uncertain. This CDR3 has 16 amino acids. Per germline, CDR1 MNHEY and CDR2 SVGAGI. V was shortened by 3 bases and J by 2 bases, with 11 bases between the two germline ends. In DNA form, the CDR3 reads TGTGCCAGCAGTTATCGCGACACCGCTGGGGCCAACGTCCTGACTTTC. Its translation: CASSYRDTAGANVLTF.

The rearrangement links TRBV6-4 to TRBJ1-1, with D tentatively TRBD1 (6 bases). Trimming removed 4 bases from V and 4 bases from J, with 19 bases in between. CDR1 is MRHNA, CDR2 SNTAGT, per germline. The CDR3 length is 16 residues. The CDR3 nucleotides are TGTGCCAGCAGTGCTGGGTCAGACAGGCCGGCCACTGAAGCTTTCTTT. Amino acids: CASSAGSDRPATEAFF.

The rearrangement links TRBV7-2 to TRBJ2-7, with D possibly being TRBD1 or TRBD2 (5 bases each). Germline V lookup: CDR1 SGHTA, CDR2 FQGNSA. The V end was cut by 5 bases, the J end by 2 bases, with 16 bases between. The CDR3 is made up of 15 amino acids. The CDR3 DNA is TGTGCCAGCAGCCTCGAAGGGGACCCCACCTACGAGCAGTACTTC. Translating it yields CASSLEGDPTYEQYF.

The chain employs TRBV9 and TRBJ2-1; TRBD1 matches at 9 bases. Germline-derived CDR1 and CDR2 are SGDLS and YYNGEE. CDR3 length equals 17 residues. The ends lost 5 bases at V and 2 bases at J; junction bases unmatched: 11. The chain's CDR3 is CASSPRGGQGPYNEQFF. CDR3 nucleotide sequence: TGTGCCAGCAGTCCCAGGGGGGGACAGGGACCCTACAATGAGCAGTTCTTC.

The rearrangement links TRBV9 to TRBJ2-1; weak D call: TRBD1 (6 bases). From germline, CDR1 is SGDLS and CDR2 YYNGEE. The CDR3 is 15 residues long. Trimming left V 4 bases short and J 3 bases short, with 14 bases between. CDR3 region: CASSTQGDIYNEQFF. The CDR3 DNA reads TGTGCCAGCAGCACCCAAGGGGACATCTACAATGAGCAGTTCTTC.

The chain combines TRBV6-5 with TRBJ2-5; 9 bases fit TRBD2. The CDR3 sequence is 14 residues long. Germline V lookup: CDR1 MNHEY, CDR2 SVGAGI. Trimming cost V 10 bases and J 4 bases; bases outside gene matches: 10. The CDR3 loop is CATYRAGGRETQYF. In DNA, the CDR3 is TGTGCCACCTACCGAGCGGGGGGTCGAGAGACCCAGTACTTC.

The rearrangement joins TRBV7-2 to TRBJ1-5; D unresolved. The CDR3 loop spans 12 amino acids. The germline V gene has CDR1 SGHTA and CDR2 FQGNSA. V was shortened by 3 bases and J by 5 bases, with 5 bases between the two germline ends. The CDR3 nucleotides are TGTGCCAGCAGCTTTTGGGATCAGCCCCAGCATTTT. Protein sequence: CASSFWDQPQHF.

In this sample, this clone turned up once. The chain couples TRBV28 to TRBJ1-1; weak D call: TRBD1 (6 bases). Germline V gene data show CDR1 as MDHEN and CDR2 as SYDVKM. The CDR3 consists of 14 residues. V lost 5 bases, J lost 8 bases, and 18 bases lay in between. The CDR3 coding sequence is TGTGCCAGCAGTAATCATCCGGGACAATTAGAAGCTTTCTTT. Translation gives CASSNHPGQLEAFF.

The genes are TRBV19 and TRBJ1-5; maybe TRBD1 (6 bases). The CDR3 runs to 13 residues. V dropped 7 bases and J dropped 5 bases, with 12 bases sitting between them. The germline gives CDR1 LNHDA, CDR2 SQIVND (reference sequence). This CDR3 is CASTLQGDQPQHF. The DNA for the CDR3 is TGTGCCAGTACTTTACAGGGCGATCAGCCCCAGCATTTT.

This sequence joins TRBV28 and TRBJ1-2, with TRBD1 matching 7 bases. In germline, CDR1 is MDHEN, CDR2 SYDVKM. The junction had 11 bases not matched to a gene; V was cut back by 6 bases and J by 1 base. CDR3 length: 16 residues. The chain's CDR3 is CASRSGQFFGNYGYTF. The CDR3, as DNA: TGTGCCAGCAGGTCGGGACAGTTTTTCGGTAACTATGGCTACACCTTC.

This sequence joins TRBV11-1 and TRBJ2-1, with a possible D match to TRBD2 (6 bases). The CDR3 contains 14 residues. Germline V gene lookup returns CDR1 SGHAT and CDR2 FQDESV (reference sequence). Trimming removed 2 bases from V and 4 bases from J, with 9 bases in between. CDR3 residues: CASSLTGLYNEQFF. The CDR3 DNA reads as TGTGCCAGCAGCTTAACGGGACTTTACAATGAGCAGTTCTTC.

The V call is TRBV9, the J call TRBJ1-4; D not resolved. There are 15 residues in the CDR3. The germline V gene has CDR1 SGDLS and CDR2 YYNGEE. Trimming pared 3 bases from V and 5 bases from J, leaving 14 bases between. The CDR3 nucleotides are TGTGCCAGCAGCGCTGGGCCACGCAGCAATGAAAAACTGTTTTTT. Its translation is CASSAGPRSNEKLFF. The full variable domain, in which reference TRBV9 and TRBJ1-4 provide the parts outside the CDR3, is DSGVTQTPKHLITATGQRVTLRCSPRSGDLSVYWYQQSLDQGLQFLIQYYNGEERAKGNILERFSAQQFPDLHSELNLSSLELGDSALYFCASSAGPRSNEKLFFGSGTQLSVL.

On this clone itself: At the DNA level, this CDR3 is encoded by other sequences in the same sample as well. V is TRBV5-1 and J is TRBJ2-7; possibly TRBD2 for D (6 bases). V was trimmed by 0 bases and J by 5 bases, leaving 6 bases between them. CDR3 size: 12 residues. Germline V gene data show CDR1 as SGHRS and CDR2 as YFSETQ. The CDR3 DNA reads as TGCGCCAGCAGCTTGGGGAGGGACGAGCAGTACTTC. Encoded protein: CASSLGRDEQYF.

The chain is built from TRBV29-1 and TRBJ2-3; weak D call: TRBD2 (6 bases). The CDR3 sequence is 14 residues long. Trimming cost V 4 bases and J 5 bases, with 16 bases left between them. Germline loops: CDR1 SQVTM, CDR2 ANQGSEA. The CDR3, as DNA: TGCAGCGTTGTAGGGCAGGGAGGAAAAGATACGCAGTATTTT. Translated: CSVVGQGGKDTQYF.

V is TRBV19 and J is TRBJ2-5, with TRBD1 as a possible D gene (5 bases). The germline V and J ends were trimmed by 1 base and 2 bases, with 11 bases remaining between them. Per the germline V gene, CDR1 is LNHDA and CDR2 is SQIVND (reference sequence). The CDR3 consists of 15 residues. CDR3 coding DNA: TGTGCCAGTAGTATAGGCCCTAGGGGTCAAGAGACCCAGTACTTC. As protein: CASSIGPRGQETQYF.

A single count supports this clone. The chain links TRBV7-6 to TRBJ2-3, with 11 bases identical to TRBD2. With V trimmed by 0 bases and J by 2 bases, 7 bases remained unmatched. The CDR3 consists of 18 residues. The germline CDR1 and CDR2 sequences are SGHVS and FNYEAQ. As DNA, the CDR3 is TGTGCCAGCAGCTTAGCAGTTTCTAGCGGGGGGACCACAGATACGCAGTATTTT. Translated: CASSLAVSSGGTTDTQYF.

The rearrangement joins TRBV6-6 to TRBJ2-2; D remains unclear. V lost 2 bases and J lost 7, with 8 bases in between. This CDR3 contains 13 residues. Germline values: CDR1 MNHNY, CDR2 SVGAGI (reference sequence). CDR3: CASSYTNGGELFF. The CDR3 DNA follows: TGTGCCAGCAGTTACACTAACGGCGGGGAGCTGTTTTTT.

The chain recombines TRBV4-2 with TRBJ2-6; 8 bases align to TRBD2. The junction had 6 bases not matched to a gene; V was cut back by 0 bases and J by 2 bases. Germline CDR1 LGHNA, CDR2 YNFKEQ. The CDR3 has 18 residues. This CDR3 is CASSQENGGAPGANVLTF. The DNA of the CDR3 is TGTGCCAGCAGCCAAGAGAACGGGGGGGCCCCTGGGGCCAACGTCCTGACTTTC.

The genes are TRBV29-1 and TRBJ2-1; D not certain. The CDR3 is made up of 14 amino acids. V was clipped by 4 bases and J by 7 bases, with 17 bases between them. The germline V gene encodes CDR1 SQVTM and CDR2 ANQGSEA. The CDR3 DNA reads TGCAGCGTTGTGGAAGGAACAACCGGGAATGAGCAGTTCTTC. Translating gives CSVVEGTTGNEQFF.

This chain links TRBV19 with TRBJ1-2; TRBD1 might be the D (5 bases). The CDR3 is made up of 14 amino acids. From germline, CDR1 is LNHDA and CDR2 SQIVND (reference sequence). V was cut by 5 bases and J by 0 bases, with 10 bases left in between. The CDR3 DNA reads TGTGCCAGTAGTCAGGGCTCTGCTAACTATGGCTACACCTTC. Protein sequence: CASSQGSANYGYTF. Looking up the rest from reference TRBV19 and TRBJ1-2 gives the full variable domain: DGGITQSPKYLFRKEGQNVTLSCEQNLNHDAMYWYRQDPGQGLRLIYYSQIVNDFQKGDIAEGYSVSREKKESFPLTVTSAQKNPTAFYLCASSQGSANYGYTFGSGTRLTVV.

V and J are TRBV6-5 and TRBJ1-1; D is unclear. This CDR3 is 11 amino acids long. The germline V gene encodes CDR1 MNHEY and CDR2 SVGAGI. Trimming stripped 4 bases from V and 11 bases from J, with 11 bases between. This CDR3 is CASSSDFVAFF. DNA for the CDR3: TGTGCCAGCAGTTCCGACTTTGTGGCTTTCTTT.

Written as DNA, the CDR3 is TGCAGTGCTAGACCCGGGGGCGAGCAGTACTTC. As protein: CSARPGGEQYF. The chain has TRBV20-1 and TRBJ2-7, with a weak D call TRBD2 (6 bases). CDR1 and CDR2 from the germline V gene are DFQATT and SNEGSKA (reference sequence). Between the trimmed V and J ends, which lost 2 bases and 6 bases, there was a span of 8 bases. This CDR3 is 11 amino acids long.

The gene calls are TRBV28 and TRBJ1-5; D remains ambiguous. The length of the CDR3 is 15 residues. V was cut by 2 bases and J by 7 bases, with 15 bases left in between. Germline assignment: CDR1 MDHEN and CDR2 SYDVKM. The CDR3 bases are TGTGCCAGCAGTTTAGAGGGCAGGCTCTGGCAGCCCCAGCATTTT. It translates to CASSLEGRLWQPQHF.

This sequence joins TRBV11-3 and TRBJ2-1; TRBD2 matches 7 bases. J lost 3 bases, V lost 6 bases, and 5 bases had no gene match. The CDR3 spans 14 residues. The germline CDR1 and CDR2 sequences are SGHNT and YENEEA. CDR3 in amino acids: CASRAGTNYNEQFF. The CDR3 DNA follows: TGTGCCAGCAGGGCCGGGACTAACTACAATGAGCAGTTCTTC.

This chain joins TRBV2 and TRBJ1-2, with 7 bases matching TRBD1. V shed 0 bases, J shed 4 bases, and the junction held 2 bases outside the gene matches. The CDR3 is made up of 14 amino acids. Germline CDR1 SNHLY, CDR2 FYNNEI. The CDR3: CASSEAGTVYGYTF. The CDR3 coding sequence is TGTGCCAGCAGTGAAGCCGGGACAGTCTATGGCTACACCTTC.

The chain employs TRBV5-1 and TRBJ2-7, with D uncertain. This CDR3 is 11 amino acids long. Per germline, CDR1 SGHRS and CDR2 YFSETQ. The ends were cut back, 0 bases at V and 3 bases at J, with 1 base in the middle. CDR3 sequence reads: CASSLDYEQYF. DNA for the CDR3: TGCGCCAGCAGCTTGGACTACGAGCAGTACTTC.

V usage is TRBV5-5 and J usage is TRBJ1-5, with D possibly being TRBD1 (6 bases). The V end was cut by 3 bases, the J end by 6 bases, with 16 bases between. Germline loops: CDR1 SGHKS, CDR2 YYEKEE (reference sequence). This CDR3 is 15 amino acids long. CDR3 amino acids: CASSSRGGPSQPQHF. DNA of the CDR3: TGTGCCAGCAGCTCCAGGGGAGGGCCATCTCAGCCCCAGCATTTT.

The CDR3 loop reads CASSLVGRGDTGELFF. CDR3 nucleotide sequence: TGTGCCAGCAGCTTGGTAGGCAGGGGAGACACCGGGGAGCTGTTTTTT. This chain links TRBV5-4 with TRBJ2-2; a weak D match, TRBD1 (6 bases). The germline gives CDR1 SGHNT, CDR2 YYREEE (reference sequence). Between the trimmed V and J ends, which lost 0 bases and 3 bases, there was a span of 12 bases. The CDR3 extends over 16 amino acids. Full variable domain (rest looked up from reference TRBV5-4 and TRBJ2-2): ETGVTQSPTHLIKTRGQQVTLRCSSQSGHNTVSWYQQALGQGPQFIFQYYREEENGRGNFPPRFSGLQFPNYSSELNVNALELDDSALYLCASSLVGRGDTGELFFGEGSRLTVL.